This TCR beta chain was observed in a study of T cell repertoires in cytomegalovirus infection. For the study at large: Recently identified HLA-C-restricted and well-studied HLA-B-restricted CMV epitopes were used. Matching HLA type, along with CMV infection, was indicated by public TCR beta signatures.

As for this clonotype: Its antigen is unidentified.

Whole-study results and caveats: It was HLA-C-restricted CMV-specific TCR beta clonotypes that dominated the response ex vivo.

The CDR3 runs 13 residues. V was pared by 6 bases and J by 0 bases, with 1 base of the junction left unmatched. TCRdb passed the reads through MiXCR, listing each CDR3 protein once. The sample lists around 900,000 distinct CDR3 sequences; around 32% were seen once. This clonotype originated in a human donor in good health (CMV status not recorded). Some clones in this sample may be carry-over from other donors' samples. This chain connects TRBV12-3 or TRBV12-4 to TRBJ2-5; 7 bases match TRBD2. This specimen was cultured CD8+ T cells from PBMCs, taken from culture after CMV antigen stimulation. For the CDR3, the DNA is TGTGCCAGCAGCACTAGCGACCAAGAGACCCAGTACTTC. Its translation: CASSTSDQETQYF.